This paragraph covers one TCR beta chain sequence. Its cognate antigen has yet to be identified. Base quality data are lacking; no much larger clone is found one base away. TCRbeta CDR3 regions were sequenced with the immunoSEQ Assay. After extraction, genomic DNA underwent amplification by bias-controlled multiplex PCR, followed by high-throughput sequencing. The published analysis was carried out like this. To quantify the absolute abundance of every unique TCRbeta CDR3 region, sequences were collapsed and filtered. Usable DNA was measured by amplifying reference genes present in all nucleated cells, and TCRbeta template counts were normalized to that usable DNA to estimate T cell fraction. Repertoire TCRs were annotated as SARS-CoV-2-specific by exact matching of V gene, CDR3 amino acid sequence and J gene to a known reactive TCR set. The reference SARS-CoV-2 TCR set came from MIRA and was filtered for enrichment in COVID-19-positive ImmuneCODE repertoires, removing public or cross-reactive TCRs. Using the MIRA antigens, annotated TCRs were further analysed by specific ORF or by position within an ORF. Breadth was defined as annotated unique rearrangements over total unique productive rearrangements; depth was the summed frequency of those rearrangements. Two-sided Wilcoxon rank-sum tests were used to compare TCR breadth between groups. The clones in this table, taken by TCRdb from immuneACCESS, are in-frame only. Not every clone is retained; where verified, under half of the shortfall comes from an unresolved V gene, and the cause of the rest is unknown. V and J calls plus clone size are reproduced from that table; the DNA served to infer D and trimming. The sample table records hundreds of thousands of clones; roughly 90% of these occur just once. The ten largest clones represent roughly 1.5% of the sample.

This entry comes from a study of Ad26.COV2.S vaccination and SARS-CoV-2 variants (dated by TCRdb to about 2021). About the study as a whole: Vaccine-arm donors came from COV1001, a multicentre, randomized, double-blind, placebo-controlled phase I-IIa trial of Ad26.COV2.S in healthy adults. Ad26.COV2.S was given intramuscularly at 5x10^10 or 1x10^11 viral particles, as a single shot or as two shots 56 days apart. TCRbeta repertoire sequencing served as the tool for gauging how specific and how broad the SARS-CoV-2-reactive T cell receptors were following Ad26.COV2.S vaccination. The TCR-sequenced set comprised approximately 32 samples: approximately 19 Ad26.COV2.S vaccine recipients, 5 placebo recipients and 8 SARS-CoV-2 convalescent individuals. Trial participants were randomized into five groups of five: low-dose or high-dose Ad26.COV2.S given once or twice, or placebo on both occasions. Investigators remained blinded to trial group allocation during experiments and outcome assessment. Overall study outcomes, separate from this receptor: The authors noted that total T cell responses may have been underestimated by the TCR breadth and depth analyses. After vaccination, spike-specific CD8+ and CD4+ T cell responses were reported to show substantial breadth. Non-spike TCR breadth was comparable between vaccine and placebo recipients, consistent with the vaccine containing only spike. The study lacked the statistical power to compare responses across vaccine doses or regimens. Compared with placebo recipients, Ad26.COV2.S recipients showed higher spike-specific TCR breadth (P = 0.0014).

The CDR3 goes from the cysteine to the phenylalanine over 12 residues. Only the CDR3 part of the read is kept: 36 bases, read in frame from the first base. V gives up 5 bases and J gives up 0 bases, and the segment between their germline ends measures 8 bases. CDR1 and CDR2 are read off the germline V gene as SQVTM and ANQGSEA. The sample's treatment or condition label, decoded: around 19 received Ad26.COV2.S at low or high dose, single or two shots; 5 received placebo; per-sample allocation not given. For vaccine and placebo recipients, repertoires were sequenced using samples collected on day 63 after the first injection. Between 29 July and 7 August 2020, Cohort 1b enrolled some 25 adults aged 18-55 years at one site in Boston, USA. Ad26.COV2.S was a replication-incompetent adenovirus type 26 vector expressing a prefusion-stabilized SARS-CoV-2 spike protein from the original Wuhan strain.

Here the sequenced sample was peripheral blood, taken in a trial of Ad26.COV2.S vaccine versus placebo. This receptor chain uses TRBV29-1 and TRBJ2-7; there is no confident call for the D gene. This sequence originates from a person between 18 and 65 years old who received the Ad26.COV2.S COVID-19 vaccine or a placebo. The CDR3 here reads CSVLVPSYEQYF. The sequenced DNA is TGCAGCGTTCTGGTCCCCTCCTACGAGCAGTACTTC.